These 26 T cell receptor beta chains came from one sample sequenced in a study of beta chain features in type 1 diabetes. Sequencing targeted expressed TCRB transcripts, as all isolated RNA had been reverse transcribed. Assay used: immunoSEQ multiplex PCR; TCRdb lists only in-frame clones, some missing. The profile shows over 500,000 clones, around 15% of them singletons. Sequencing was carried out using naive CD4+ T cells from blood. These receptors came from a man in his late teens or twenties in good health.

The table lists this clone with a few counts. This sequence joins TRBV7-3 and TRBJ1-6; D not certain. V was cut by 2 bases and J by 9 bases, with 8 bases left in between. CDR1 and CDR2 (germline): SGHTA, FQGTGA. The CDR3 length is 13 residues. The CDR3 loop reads CASSLEDGSPLHF. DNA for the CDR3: TGTGCCAGCAGCTTAGAGGATGGTTCACCCCTCCACTTT. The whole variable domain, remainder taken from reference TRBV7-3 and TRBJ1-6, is GAGVSQTPSNKVTEKGKYVELRCDPISGHTALYWYRQSLGQGPEFLIYFQGTGAADDSGLPNDRFFAVRPEGSVSTLKIQRTERGDSAVYLCASSLEDGSPLHFGNGTRLTVT.

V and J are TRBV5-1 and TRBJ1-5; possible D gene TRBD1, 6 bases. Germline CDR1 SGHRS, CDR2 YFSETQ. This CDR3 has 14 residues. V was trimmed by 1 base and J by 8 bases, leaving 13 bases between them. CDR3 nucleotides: TGCGCCAGCAGCTTGAGCGGGGGGCTGGAGCCCCAGCATTTT. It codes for CASSLSGGLEPQHF.

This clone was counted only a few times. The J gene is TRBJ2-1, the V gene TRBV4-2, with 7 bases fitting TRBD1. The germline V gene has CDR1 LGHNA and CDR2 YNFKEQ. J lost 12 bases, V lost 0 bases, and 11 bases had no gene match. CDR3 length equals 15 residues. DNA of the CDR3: TGTGCCAGCAGCCAAGAGGGGCAGACACAGGGGCGGCAGTTCTTC. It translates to CASSQEGQTQGRQFF.

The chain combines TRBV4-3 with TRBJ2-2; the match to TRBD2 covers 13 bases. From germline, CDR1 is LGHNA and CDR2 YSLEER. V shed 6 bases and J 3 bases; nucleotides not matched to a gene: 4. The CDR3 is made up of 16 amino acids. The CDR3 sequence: CASRGLAGFHTGELFF. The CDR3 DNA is TGCGCCAGCAGGGGACTAGCGGGATTTCACACCGGGGAGCTGTTTTTT.

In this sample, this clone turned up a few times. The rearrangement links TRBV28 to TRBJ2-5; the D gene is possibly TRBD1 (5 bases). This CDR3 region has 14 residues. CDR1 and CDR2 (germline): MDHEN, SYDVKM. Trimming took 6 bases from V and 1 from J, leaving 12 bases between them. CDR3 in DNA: TGTGCCAGCAGCCGTAGACAGACCCAAGAGACCCAGTACTTC. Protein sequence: CASSRRQTQETQYF. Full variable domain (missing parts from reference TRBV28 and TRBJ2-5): DVKVTQSSRYLVKRTGEKVFLECVQDMDHENMFWYRQDPGLGLRLIYFSYDVKMKEKGDIPEGYSVSREKKERFSLILESASTNQTSMYLCASSRRQTQETQYFGPGTRLLVL.

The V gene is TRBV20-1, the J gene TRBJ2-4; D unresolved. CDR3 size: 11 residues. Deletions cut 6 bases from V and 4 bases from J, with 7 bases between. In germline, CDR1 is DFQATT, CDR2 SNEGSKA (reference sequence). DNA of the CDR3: TGCAGTGCAACCCGGAAAAACATTCAGTACTTC. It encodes CSATRKNIQYF.

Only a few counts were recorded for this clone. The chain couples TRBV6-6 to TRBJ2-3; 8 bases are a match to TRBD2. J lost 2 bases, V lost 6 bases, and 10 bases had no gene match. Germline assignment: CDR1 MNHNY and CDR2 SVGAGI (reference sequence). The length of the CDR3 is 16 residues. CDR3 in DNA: TGTGCCAGCAGCCCCGGGCTAGCGGGTACCACAGATACGCAGTATTTT. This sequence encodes CASSPGLAGTTDTQYF.

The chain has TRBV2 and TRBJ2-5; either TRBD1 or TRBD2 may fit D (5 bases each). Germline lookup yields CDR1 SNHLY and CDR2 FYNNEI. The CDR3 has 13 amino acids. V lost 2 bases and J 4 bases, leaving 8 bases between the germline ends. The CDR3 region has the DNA TGTGCCAGCAGTGAATGGGGGAGAGAGACCCAGTACTTC. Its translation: CASSEWGRETQYF.

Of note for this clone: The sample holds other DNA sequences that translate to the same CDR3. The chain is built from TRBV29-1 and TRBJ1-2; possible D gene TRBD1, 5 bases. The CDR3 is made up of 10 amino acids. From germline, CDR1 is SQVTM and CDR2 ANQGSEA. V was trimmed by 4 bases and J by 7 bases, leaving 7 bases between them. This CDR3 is CSVGGLGYTF. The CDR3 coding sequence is TGCAGCGTTGGGGGACTTGGCTACACCTTC.

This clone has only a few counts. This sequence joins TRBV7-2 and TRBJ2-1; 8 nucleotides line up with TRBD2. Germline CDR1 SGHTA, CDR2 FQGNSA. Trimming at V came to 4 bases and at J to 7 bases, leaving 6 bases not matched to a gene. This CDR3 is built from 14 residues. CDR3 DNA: TGTGCCAGCAGCTACCAGCGACTAGCGAATGAGCAGTTCTTC. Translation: CASSYQRLANEQFF.

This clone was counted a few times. CDR3 in DNA: TGTGCCATCAGTGAGGAGGGGTTCAGACGGGCTAGGTCTGGAAACACCATATATTTT. This gives the protein CAISEEGFRRARSGNTIYF. The V gene is TRBV10-3, the J gene TRBJ1-3; a weak D match, TRBD1 (5 bases). The CDR3 is 19 amino acids. From germline, CDR1 is ENHRY and CDR2 SYGVKD. The V gene lost 2 bases and the J gene lost 1 base, with 21 bases spanning the gap.

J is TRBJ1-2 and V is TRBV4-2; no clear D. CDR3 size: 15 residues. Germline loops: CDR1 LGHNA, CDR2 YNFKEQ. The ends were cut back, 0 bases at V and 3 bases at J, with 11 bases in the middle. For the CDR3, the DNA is TGTGCCAGCAGCCAAGACTCCGGCAACTACTATGGCTACACCTTC. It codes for CASSQDSGNYYGYTF.

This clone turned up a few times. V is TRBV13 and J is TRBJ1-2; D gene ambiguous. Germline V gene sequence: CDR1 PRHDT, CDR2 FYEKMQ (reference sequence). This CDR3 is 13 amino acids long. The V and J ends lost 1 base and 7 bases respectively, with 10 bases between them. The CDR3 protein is CASSLDAERGYTF. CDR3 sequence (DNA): TGTGCCAGCAGCTTAGACGCAGAACGTGGCTACACCTTC.

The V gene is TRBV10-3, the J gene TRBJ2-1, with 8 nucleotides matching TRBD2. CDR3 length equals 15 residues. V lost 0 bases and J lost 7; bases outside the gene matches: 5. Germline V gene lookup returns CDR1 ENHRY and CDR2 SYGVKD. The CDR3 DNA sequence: TGTGCCATCAGTGAGTCAAGCGGGAGTAGTAATGAGCAGTTCTTC. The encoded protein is CAISESSGSSNEQFF.

The CDR3 DNA reads as TGTGCCAGCAGTTACGCCCGGACAGAGAACACTGAAGCTTTCTTT. Its translation is CASSYARTENTEAFF. This rearrangement joins TRBV6-5 to TRBJ1-1; possibly TRBD1 for D (6 bases). This CDR3 spans 15 amino acids. Trimming pared 2 bases from V and 1 base from J, leaving 11 bases between. The germline V gene encodes CDR1 MNHEY and CDR2 SVGAGI.

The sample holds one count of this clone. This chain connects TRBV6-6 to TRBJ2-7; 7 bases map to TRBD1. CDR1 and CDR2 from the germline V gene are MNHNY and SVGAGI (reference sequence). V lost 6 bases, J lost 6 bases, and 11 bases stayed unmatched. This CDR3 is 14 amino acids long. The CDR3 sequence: CASRYRDRPFEQYF. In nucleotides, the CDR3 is TGTGCCAGCAGATACCGGGACAGACCTTTCGAGCAGTACTTC.

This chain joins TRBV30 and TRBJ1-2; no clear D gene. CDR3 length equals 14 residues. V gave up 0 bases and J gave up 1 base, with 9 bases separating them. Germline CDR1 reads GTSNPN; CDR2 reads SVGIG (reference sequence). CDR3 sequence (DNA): TGTGCCTGGAGTGTAGCGCAGGTTAACTATGGCTACACCTTC. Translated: CAWSVAQVNYGYTF.

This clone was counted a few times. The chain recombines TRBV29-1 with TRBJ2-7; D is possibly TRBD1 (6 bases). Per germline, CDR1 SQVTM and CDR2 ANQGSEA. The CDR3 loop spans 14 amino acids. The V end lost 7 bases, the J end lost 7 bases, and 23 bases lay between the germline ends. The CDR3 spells CSADAGTLPREQYF. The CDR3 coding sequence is TGCAGCGCCGACGCCGGGACACTGCCGAGGGAGCAGTACTTC.

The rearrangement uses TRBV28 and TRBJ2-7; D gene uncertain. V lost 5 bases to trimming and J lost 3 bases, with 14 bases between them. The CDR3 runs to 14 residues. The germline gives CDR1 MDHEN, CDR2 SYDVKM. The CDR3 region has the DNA TGTGCCAGCAGTACCACCAACGGGCTCTACGAGCAGTACTTC. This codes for CASSTTNGLYEQYF.

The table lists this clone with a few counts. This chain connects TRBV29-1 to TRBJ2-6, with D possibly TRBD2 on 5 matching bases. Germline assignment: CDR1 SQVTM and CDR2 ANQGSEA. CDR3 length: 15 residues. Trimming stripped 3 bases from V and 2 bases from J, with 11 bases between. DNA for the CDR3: TGCAGCGTTGATGAGGGAAACACTGGGGCCAACGTCCTGACTTTC. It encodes CSVDEGNTGANVLTF.

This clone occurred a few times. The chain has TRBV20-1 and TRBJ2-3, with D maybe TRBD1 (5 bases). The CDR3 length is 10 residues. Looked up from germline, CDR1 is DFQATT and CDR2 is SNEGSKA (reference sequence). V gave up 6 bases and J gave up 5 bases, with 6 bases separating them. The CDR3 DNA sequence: TGCAGTGCAGGGGTAGATACGCAGTATTTT. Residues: CSAGVDTQYF.

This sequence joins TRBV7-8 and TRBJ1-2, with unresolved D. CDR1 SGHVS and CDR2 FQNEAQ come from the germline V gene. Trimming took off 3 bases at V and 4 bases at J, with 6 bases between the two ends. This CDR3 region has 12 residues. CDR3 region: CASSFQSYGYTF. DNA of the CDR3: TGTGCCAGCAGCTTCCAGAGCTATGGCTACACCTTC.

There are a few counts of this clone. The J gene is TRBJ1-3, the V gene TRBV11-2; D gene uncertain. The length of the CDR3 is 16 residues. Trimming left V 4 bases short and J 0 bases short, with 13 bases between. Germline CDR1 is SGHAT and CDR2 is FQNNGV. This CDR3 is CASSSKFTGSGNTIYF. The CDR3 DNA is TGTGCCAGCAGCTCCAAGTTCACGGGCTCTGGAAACACCATATATTTT.

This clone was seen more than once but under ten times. CDR3 in amino acids: CASGLTGTANTGELFF. CDR3 DNA: TGCGCCAGCGGATTAACCGGGACAGCTAACACCGGGGAGCTGTTTTTT. This chain connects TRBV5-1 to TRBJ2-2; TRBD1 agrees at 7 bases. Germline assignment: CDR1 SGHRS and CDR2 YFSETQ. This CDR3 has 16 amino acids. V shed 7 bases and J 2 bases; nucleotides not matched to a gene: 11.

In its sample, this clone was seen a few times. As DNA, the CDR3 is TGTGCCAGCAGCTCACAGGGGGAAAGCAATCAGCCCCAGCATTTT. Amino acids: CASSSQGESNQPQHF. The genes are TRBV7-9 and TRBJ1-5, with TRBD1 identical over 8 bases. CDR3 length: 15 residues. Germline CDR1 reads SEHNR; CDR2 reads FQNEAQ (reference sequence). The ends lost 4 bases at V and 1 base at J; junction bases unmatched: 3.

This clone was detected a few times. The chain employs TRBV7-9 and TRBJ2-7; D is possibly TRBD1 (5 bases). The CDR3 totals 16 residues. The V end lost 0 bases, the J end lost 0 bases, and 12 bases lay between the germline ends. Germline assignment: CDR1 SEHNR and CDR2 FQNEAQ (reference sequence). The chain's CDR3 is CASSLAPQVRSYEQYF. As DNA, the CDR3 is TGTGCCAGCAGCTTAGCCCCACAGGTCCGCTCCTACGAGCAGTACTTC.